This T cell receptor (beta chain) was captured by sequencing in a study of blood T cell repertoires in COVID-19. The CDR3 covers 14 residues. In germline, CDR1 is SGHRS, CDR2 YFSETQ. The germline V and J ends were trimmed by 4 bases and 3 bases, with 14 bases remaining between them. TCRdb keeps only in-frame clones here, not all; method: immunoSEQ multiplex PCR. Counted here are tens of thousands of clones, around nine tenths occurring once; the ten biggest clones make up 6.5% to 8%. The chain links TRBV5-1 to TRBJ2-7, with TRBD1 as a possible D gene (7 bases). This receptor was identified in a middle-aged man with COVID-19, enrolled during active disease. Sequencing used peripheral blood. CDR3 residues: CASSPGGTVYEQYF. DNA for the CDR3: TGCGCCAGCAGCCCAGGCGGGACAGTCTACGAGCAGTACTTC.